Reported below is one TCR beta chain. Antigen unknown. This sample stems from a study of OX40 agonist ivuxolimab in advanced cancers. Overall study: Patients received ivuxolimab, an intravenous treatment, every 2 weeks at 0.01 to 10 mg/kg.

The data were produced by immunoSEQ multiplex PCR, yet TCRdb's version contains in-frame clones alone and is incomplete. The table lists over 35,000 clones, about 83% of them singletons. Patients were ineligible given autoimmune disease history or systemic immunosuppression. Study-level findings and limits: Clonal expansion was seen in CD4+ and CD8+ blood T cells by week 6 at 0.1 to 3.0 mg/kg. Patients who responded partially at 0.1-3.0 mg/kg showed clonal expansion ranking among the lowest.

In germline, CDR1 is MDHEN, CDR2 SYDVKM. The germline V and J ends were trimmed by 7 bases and 2 bases, with 18 bases remaining between them. The CDR3 length is 15 residues. This sample comprised CD4+ or CD8+ T cells sorted from blood, obtained in a trial of the OX40 agonist ivuxolimab. This TCR derives from an adult with an advanced solid tumor such as melanoma, head and neck, liver or kidney cancer. The chain couples TRBV28 to TRBJ2-7, with a possible D match to TRBD2 (6 bases). The DNA of the CDR3 is TGTGCCAGCACCCGCTCCGCCGGGGGAACCTACGAGCAGTACTTC. This codes for CASTRSAGGTYEQYF.